This TCR beta chain was sequenced for a study of cytotoxic CD8 clonotypes in ibrutinib-treated CLL. This clone occurred once. Its antigen is not identified. This CDR3 region has 13 residues. The germline V and J ends were trimmed by 3 bases and 7 bases, with 8 bases remaining between them. Germline values: CDR1 SGHRS, CDR2 YFSETQ. The data were produced by immunoSEQ multiplex PCR, yet TCRdb's version contains in-frame clones alone and is incomplete. This sample has approximately 120,000 clones, with less than 90% found just once. Study-wide points: An increase in clonality occurred at ibrutinib response, followed by a return toward baseline at progression.

The receptor was derived from a human donor with chronic lymphocytic leukemia. This specimen was PBMCs, taken after 24 months of ibrutinib treatment. This chain connects TRBV5-1 to TRBJ1-6, with D uncertain. The CDR3 loop is CASSSEHNSPLHF. The CDR3, as DNA: TGCGCCAGCAGCTCGGAGCACAATTCACCCCTCCACTTT. Full variable domain (outside the CDR3, taken from reference TRBV5-1 and TRBJ1-6): KAGVTQTPRYLIKTRGQQVTLSCSPISGHRSVSWYQQTPGQGLQFLFEYFSETQRNKGNFPGRFSGRQFSNSRSEMNVSTLELGDSALYLCASSSEHNSPLHFGNGTRLTVT.